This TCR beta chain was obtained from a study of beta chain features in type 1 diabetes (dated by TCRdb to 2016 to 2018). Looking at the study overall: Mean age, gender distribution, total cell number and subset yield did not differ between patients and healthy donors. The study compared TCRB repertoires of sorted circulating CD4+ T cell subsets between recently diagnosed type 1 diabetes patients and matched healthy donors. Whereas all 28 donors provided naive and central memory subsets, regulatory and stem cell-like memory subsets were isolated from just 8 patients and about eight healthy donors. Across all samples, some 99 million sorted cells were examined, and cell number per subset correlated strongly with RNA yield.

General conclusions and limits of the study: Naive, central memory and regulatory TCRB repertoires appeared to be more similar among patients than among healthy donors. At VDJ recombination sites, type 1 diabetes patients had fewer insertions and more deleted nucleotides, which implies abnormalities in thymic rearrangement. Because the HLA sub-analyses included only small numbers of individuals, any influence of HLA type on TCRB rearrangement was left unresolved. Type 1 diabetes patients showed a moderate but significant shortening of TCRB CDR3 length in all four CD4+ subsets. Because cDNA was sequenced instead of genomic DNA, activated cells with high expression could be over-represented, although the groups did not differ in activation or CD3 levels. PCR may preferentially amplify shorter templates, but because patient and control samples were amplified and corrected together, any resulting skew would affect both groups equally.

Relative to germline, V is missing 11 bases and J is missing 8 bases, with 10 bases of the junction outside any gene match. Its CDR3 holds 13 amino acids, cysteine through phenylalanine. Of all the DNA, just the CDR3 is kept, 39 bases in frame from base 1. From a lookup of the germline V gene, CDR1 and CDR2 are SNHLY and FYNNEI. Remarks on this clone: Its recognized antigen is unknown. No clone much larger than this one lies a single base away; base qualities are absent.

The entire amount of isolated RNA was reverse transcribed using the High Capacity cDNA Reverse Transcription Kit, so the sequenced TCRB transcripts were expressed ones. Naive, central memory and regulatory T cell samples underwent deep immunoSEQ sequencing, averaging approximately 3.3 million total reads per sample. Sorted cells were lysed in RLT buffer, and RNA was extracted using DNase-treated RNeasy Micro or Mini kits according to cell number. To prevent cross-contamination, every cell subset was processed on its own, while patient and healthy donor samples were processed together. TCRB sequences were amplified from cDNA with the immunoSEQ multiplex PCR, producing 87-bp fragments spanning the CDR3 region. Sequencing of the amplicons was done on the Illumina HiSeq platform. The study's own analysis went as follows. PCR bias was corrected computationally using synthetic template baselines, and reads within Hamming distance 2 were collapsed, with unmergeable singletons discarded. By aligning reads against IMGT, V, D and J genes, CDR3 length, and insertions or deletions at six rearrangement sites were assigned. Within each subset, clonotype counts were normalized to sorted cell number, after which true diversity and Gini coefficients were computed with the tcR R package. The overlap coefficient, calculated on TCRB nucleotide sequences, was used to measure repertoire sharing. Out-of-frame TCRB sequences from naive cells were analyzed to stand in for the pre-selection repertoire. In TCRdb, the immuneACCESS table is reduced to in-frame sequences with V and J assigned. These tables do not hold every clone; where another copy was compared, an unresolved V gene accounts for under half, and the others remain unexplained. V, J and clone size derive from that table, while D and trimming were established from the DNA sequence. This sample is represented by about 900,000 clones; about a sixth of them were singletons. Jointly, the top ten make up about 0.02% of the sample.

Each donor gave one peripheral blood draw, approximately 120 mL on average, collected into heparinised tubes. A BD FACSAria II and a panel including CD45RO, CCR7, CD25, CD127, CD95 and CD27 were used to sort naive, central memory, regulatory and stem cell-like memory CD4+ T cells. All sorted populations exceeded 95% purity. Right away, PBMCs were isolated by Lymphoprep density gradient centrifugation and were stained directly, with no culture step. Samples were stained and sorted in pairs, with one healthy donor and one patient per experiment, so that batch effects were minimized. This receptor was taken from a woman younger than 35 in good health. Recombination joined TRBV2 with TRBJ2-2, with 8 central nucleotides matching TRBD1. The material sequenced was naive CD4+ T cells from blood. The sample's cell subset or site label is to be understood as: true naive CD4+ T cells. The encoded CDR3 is CAGTGSMAGELFF. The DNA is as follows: TGTGCCGGGACAGGTTCCATGGCTGGGGAGCTGTTTTTT.